This T cell receptor (beta chain) is drawn from a study of T cell responses to AZD1222 COVID-19 vaccine. Regarding the study as a whole: Nearly half of spike-specific TCRs reportedly target variant regions that are unmutated in the B.1.351 and B.1.1.7 variants. The peak T cell response came first, and repertoires were sampled only after it.

The V and J ends lost 6 bases and 2 bases respectively, with 20 bases between them. Per the germline V gene, CDR1 is MDHEN and CDR2 is SYDVKM. The CDR3 has 17 residues. Here immunoSEQ multiplex PCR was the method, and the copy in TCRdb shows in-frame clones only, minus some. Counted here are around 140,000 clones, about nine tenths occurring once; the ten biggest clones make up around 4.9%. In regard to this clone: Its antigen remains unidentified.

Here the sequenced sample was peripheral blood, taken on day 0 of AZD1222 vaccination. The sequence derives from an adult in good health. The rearrangement links TRBV28 to TRBJ1-3; D gene unclear. For the CDR3, the DNA is TGTGCCAGCAGCCACCATTACCAAACACGACCTGGAAACACCATATATTTT. Amino acid sequence: CASSHHYQTRPGNTIYF.